These 11 T cell receptor beta chains came from one sample sequenced in a study of memory CD4+ T cells and cytomegalovirus serostatus. Single viable CD3+CD4+CD8-CD45RO+ cells were sorted as the memory CD4+ T cells. Clones were sequenced by immunoSEQ multiplex PCR, and TCRdb holds only the in-frame ones, with some missing. The data hold more than 45,000 clones, with around 80% observed a single time. Sequencing input: memory CD4+ T cells from blood. These receptor sequences come from an adult in good health and CMV-seronegative.

Only a few counts were recorded for this clone. The gene calls are TRBV27 and TRBJ1-1, with a tentative D call TRBD1 (6 bases). This CDR3 contains 11 residues. CDR1 and CDR2 (germline): MNHEY, SMNVEV (reference sequence). The V end was cut by 7 bases, the J end by 11 bases, with 14 bases between. CDR3 residues: CASKGGGDAFF. In nucleotides, the CDR3 is TGTGCCAGCAAGGGGGGGGGTGACGCTTTCTTT.

This chain links TRBV18 with TRBJ2-7, with 7 bases fitting TRBD1. With 4 bases clipped from V and 3 bases from J, the junction kept 9 bases outside the gene matches. Germline V gene data show CDR1 as KGHSH and CDR2 as LQKENI. The CDR3 has 15 amino acids. CDR3 coding DNA: TGTGCCAGCTCACTCGGAACAGGGGCGAACTACGAGCAGTACTTC. Translation gives CASSLGTGANYEQYF.

The chain is built from TRBV5-4 and TRBJ2-3; D unresolved. CDR3 size: 14 residues. CDR1 and CDR2 from the germline V gene are SGHNT and YYREEE (reference sequence). Trimming removed 3 bases from V and 2 bases from J, with 10 bases in between. CDR3 sequence: CASSYLHVTDTQYF. In DNA, the CDR3 is TGTGCCAGCAGCTACCTACATGTCACAGATACGCAGTATTTT.

The chain links TRBV5-4 to TRBJ1-5, with D hard to call. Germline V CDR1 and CDR2: SGHNT, YYREEE (reference sequence). V lost 1 base and J 0 bases, leaving 8 bases between the germline ends. The CDR3 is 15 amino acids. The CDR3 coding sequence is TGTGCCAGCAGCTTGTATGGCTTTAGCAATCAGCCCCAGCATTTT. Its protein is CASSLYGFSNQPQHF.

V and J are TRBV11-2 and TRBJ2-1; the match to TRBD2 covers 11 bases. The CDR3 is 15 amino acids. With 2 bases clipped from V and 5 bases from J, the junction kept 2 bases outside the gene matches. Germline CDR1 SGHAT, CDR2 FQNNGV. The chain's CDR3 is CASSLMTSGNNEQFF. In DNA, the CDR3 is TGTGCCAGCAGCTTAATGACTAGCGGGAACAATGAGCAGTTCTTC.

This chain joins TRBV15 and TRBJ2-1, with 8 bases matching TRBD1. CDR3 length equals 15 residues. V was clipped by 1 base and J by 7 bases; unmatched bases: 6. Germline V gene lookup returns CDR1 LNHNV and CDR2 YYDKDF (reference sequence). The CDR3 loop reads CATSRGTGQSNEQFF. The CDR3 DNA is TGTGCCACCAGCAGAGGGACAGGGCAGTCAAATGAGCAGTTCTTC.

The J gene is TRBJ1-2, the V gene TRBV11-2; D unclear. Trimming stripped 3 bases from V and 1 base from J, with 6 bases between. Germline CDR1 and CDR2: SGHAT and FQNNGV. The CDR3 is 13 residues long. CDR3 region: CASSLDRNYGYTF. CDR3 DNA sequence: TGTGCCAGCAGCTTGGACCGTAACTATGGCTACACCTTC.

This clone was counted between two and nine times. V gene TRBV27 combines with J gene TRBJ2-3; no clear D gene. The CDR3 has 13 amino acids. CDR1 MNHEY and CDR2 SMNVEV come from the germline V gene (reference sequence). Trimming stripped 5 bases from V and 8 bases from J, with 14 bases between. CDR3 protein: CASSRTVQATQYF. In DNA form, the CDR3 reads TGTGCCAGCAGTCGAACGGTGCAGGCTACGCAGTATTTT.

The CDR3 DNA reads as TGTGCCAGTAGGCAACTAGCGGGAGGGCATAATGAGCAGTTCTTC. Translated, it gives CASRQLAGGHNEQFF. The chain is built from TRBV19 and TRBJ2-1; TRBD2 agrees at 13 bases. This CDR3 spans 15 amino acids. The V segment lost 6 bases and the J segment 7 bases; nucleotides outside the gene matches: 6. Per germline, CDR1 LNHDA and CDR2 SQIVND (reference sequence).

The rearrangement links TRBV6-1 to TRBJ2-3; 9 bases line up with TRBD2. The CDR3 extends over 17 amino acids. V dropped 1 base and J dropped 14; count of bases not matched to a gene: 19. CDR1 is MNHNS, CDR2 SASEGT, per germline. CDR3 sequence reads: CASSEDGRRVLAGRLYF. In DNA, the CDR3 is TGTGCCAGCAGTGAAGATGGCAGGAGAGTACTAGCGGGCCGACTGTATTTT.

The chain is built from TRBV28 and TRBJ2-7, with a possible D match to TRBD1 (5 bases). The CDR3 consists of 14 residues. The V end was cut by 2 bases, the J end by 3 bases, with 11 bases between. Germline CDR1 reads MDHEN; CDR2 reads SYDVKM. This CDR3 is CASSLGAPSYEQYF. CDR3 in DNA: TGTGCCAGCAGTTTAGGGGCTCCGAGCTACGAGCAGTACTTC.